The entry that follows covers one TCR beta chain sequence. The identical CDR3 is also encoded by other nucleotide sequences in the sample. These data are taken from a study of cytomegalovirus exposure and HLA in healthy donors. This CDR3 contains 14 residues. V lost 6 bases and J lost 5; bases outside the gene matches: 9. Germline CDR1 is MNHEY and CDR2 is SVGAGI. The PCR ran on 60 Vbeta and 13 Jbeta primers. Method: immunoSEQ multiplex PCR; TCRdb's copy keeps in-frame clones and lacks some. The table lists 200,000 to 250,000 clones, approximately 79% of them singletons. The sequence came from a man aged 45-60 years in good health and CMV-seronegative. The sequenced sample consisted of PBMCs. The chain couples TRBV6-5 to TRBJ1-2; 7 nucleotides agree with TRBD1. For the CDR3, the DNA is TGTGCCAGCAGCTATCGACAGGGCGGGTATGGCTACACCTTC. Translated: CASSYRQGGYGYTF.